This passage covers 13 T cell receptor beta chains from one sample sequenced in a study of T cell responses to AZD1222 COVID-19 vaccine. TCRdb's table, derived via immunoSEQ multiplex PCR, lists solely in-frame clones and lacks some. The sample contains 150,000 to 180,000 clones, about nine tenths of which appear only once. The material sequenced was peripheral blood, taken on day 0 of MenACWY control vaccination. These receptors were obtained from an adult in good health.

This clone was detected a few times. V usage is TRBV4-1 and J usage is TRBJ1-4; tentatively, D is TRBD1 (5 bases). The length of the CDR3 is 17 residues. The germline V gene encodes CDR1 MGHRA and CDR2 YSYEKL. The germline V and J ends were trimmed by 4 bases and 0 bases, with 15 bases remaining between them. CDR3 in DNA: TGCGCCAGCAGCCTCCGGTCGAGAGGGGCAACTAATGAAAAACTGTTTTTT. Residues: CASSLRSRGATNEKLFF.

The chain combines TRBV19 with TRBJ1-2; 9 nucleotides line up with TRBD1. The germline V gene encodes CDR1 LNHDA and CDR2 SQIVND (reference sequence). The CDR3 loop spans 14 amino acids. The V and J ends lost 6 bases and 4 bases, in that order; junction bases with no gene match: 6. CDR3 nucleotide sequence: TGTGCCAGTAGCGTGACAGGGGGTAGCTATGGCTACACCTTC. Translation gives CASSVTGGSYGYTF.

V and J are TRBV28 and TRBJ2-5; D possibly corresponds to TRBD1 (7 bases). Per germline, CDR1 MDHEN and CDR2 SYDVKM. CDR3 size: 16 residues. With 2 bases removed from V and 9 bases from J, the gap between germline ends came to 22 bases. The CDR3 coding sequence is TGTGCCAGCAGTTTAGGAGGGGGCGATGGCTCGAGGGCCCAGTACTTC. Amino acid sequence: CASSLGGGDGSRAQYF.

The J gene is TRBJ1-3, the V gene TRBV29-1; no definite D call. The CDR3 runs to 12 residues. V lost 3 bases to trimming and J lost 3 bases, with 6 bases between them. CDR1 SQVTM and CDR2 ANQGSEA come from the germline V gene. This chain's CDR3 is CSVERGGNTIYF. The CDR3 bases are TGCAGCGTTGAGCGTGGTGGAAACACCATATATTTT.

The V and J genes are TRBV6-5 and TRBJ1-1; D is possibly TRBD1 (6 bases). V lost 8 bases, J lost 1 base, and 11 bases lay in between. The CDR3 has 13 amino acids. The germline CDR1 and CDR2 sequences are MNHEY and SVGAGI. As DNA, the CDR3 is TGTGCCAGCCCCGGACAGCCGAACACTGAAGCTTTCTTT. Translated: CASPGQPNTEAFF.

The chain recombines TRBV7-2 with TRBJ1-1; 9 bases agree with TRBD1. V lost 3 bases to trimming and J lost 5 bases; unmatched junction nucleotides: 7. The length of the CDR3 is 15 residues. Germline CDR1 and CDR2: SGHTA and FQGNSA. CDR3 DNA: TGTGCCAGCAGCTTTGGGTCGACAGGGGGAACTGAAGCTTTCTTT. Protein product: CASSFGSTGGTEAFF.

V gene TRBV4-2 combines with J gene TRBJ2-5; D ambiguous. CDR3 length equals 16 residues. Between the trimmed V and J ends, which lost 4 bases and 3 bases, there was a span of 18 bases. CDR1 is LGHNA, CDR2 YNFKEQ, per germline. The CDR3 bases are TGTGCCAGCAGCCTAAACTCGGCAGGCATCAAAGAGACCCAGTACTTC. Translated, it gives CASSLNSAGIKETQYF.

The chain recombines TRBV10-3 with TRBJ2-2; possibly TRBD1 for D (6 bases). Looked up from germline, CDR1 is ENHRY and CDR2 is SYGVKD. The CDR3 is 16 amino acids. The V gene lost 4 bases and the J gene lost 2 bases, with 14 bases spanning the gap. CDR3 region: CAISGHYRENTGELFF. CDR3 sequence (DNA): TGTGCCATCAGTGGGCACTACAGGGAAAACACCGGGGAGCTGTTTTTT.

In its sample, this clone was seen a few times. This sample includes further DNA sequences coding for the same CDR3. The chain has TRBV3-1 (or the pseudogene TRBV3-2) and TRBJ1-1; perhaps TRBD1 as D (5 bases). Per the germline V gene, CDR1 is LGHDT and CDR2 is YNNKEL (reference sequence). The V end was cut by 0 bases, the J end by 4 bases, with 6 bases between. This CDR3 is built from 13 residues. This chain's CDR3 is CASSQDGGTEAFF. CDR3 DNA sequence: TGTGCCAGCAGCCAAGATGGGGGCACTGAAGCTTTCTTT.

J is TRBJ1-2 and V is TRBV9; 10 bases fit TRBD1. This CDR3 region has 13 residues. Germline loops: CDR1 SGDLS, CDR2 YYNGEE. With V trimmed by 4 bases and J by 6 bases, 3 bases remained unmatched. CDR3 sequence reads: CASSPGTGDGYTF. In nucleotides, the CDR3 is TGTGCCAGCAGCCCCGGGACAGGGGATGGCTACACCTTC.

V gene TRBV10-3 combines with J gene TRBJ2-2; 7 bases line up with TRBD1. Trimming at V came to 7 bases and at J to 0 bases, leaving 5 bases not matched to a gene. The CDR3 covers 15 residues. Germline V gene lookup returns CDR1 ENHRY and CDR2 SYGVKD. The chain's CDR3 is CAIIMGQTNTGELFF. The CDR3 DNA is TGTGCCATCATCATGGGACAGACGAACACCGGGGAGCTGTTTTTT.

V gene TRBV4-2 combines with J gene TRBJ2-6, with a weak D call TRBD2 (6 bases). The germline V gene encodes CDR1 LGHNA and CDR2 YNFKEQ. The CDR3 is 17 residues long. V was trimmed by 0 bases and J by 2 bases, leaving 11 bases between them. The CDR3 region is CASSQETGGPGANVLTF. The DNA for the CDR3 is TGTGCCAGCAGCCAAGAGACCGGGGGTCCTGGGGCCAACGTCCTGACTTTC.

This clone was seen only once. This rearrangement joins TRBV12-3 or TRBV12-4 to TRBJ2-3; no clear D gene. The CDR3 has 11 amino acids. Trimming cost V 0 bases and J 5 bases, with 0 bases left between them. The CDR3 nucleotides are TGTGCCAGCAGTTTAGCAGATACGCAGTATTTT. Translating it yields CASSLADTQYF.